This TCR beta chain comes out of a study of blood T cell repertoires in COVID-19 (TCRdb year 2020). Study-wide context: The collaborator samples originated in the United States, Italy and Spain and spanned the acute and convalescent phases of COVID-19. Nearly every sample came with metadata listing a de-identified subject ID, COVID-19 status, age in years and sex. The samples were drawn from two sources: the first 160 participants of the ongoing ImmuneRACE study, and 1,000 to 1,500 subjects contributed by 6 global collaborators. Deeply sampled blood TCRbeta repertoires from subjects exposed to, actively infected with, or recovered from COVID-19 were included in the dataset. Where HLA class I and class II types were available, the types were taken from metadata supplied by the sample provider, not from assay-based typing. The material from the prospective study consisted of cDNA or gDNA derived from T cells, B-cell-depleted T cells, or PBMCs. A freely available public database, intended as a resource for researchers studying the immune response to SARS-CoV-2, is where the repertoires were released.

Paper-wide results and their limitations: The quantity of clinical and demographic metadata differed by source and by participant and was supplied without curation.

Each collaborating institution followed its own protocols to collect whole blood in K2EDTA tubes. Collaborator samples were shipped for TCRbeta analysis as frozen whole blood, isolated PBMCs, or DNA extracted from either sample type. Concerning this clone itself: The antigen it binds to is not known. Within one base of it there is no much larger clone, and no base qualities were kept.

The immunoSEQ Assay, a bias-controlled multiplex PCR, was used to amplify TCRbeta CDR3 regions from genomic DNA. The authors' pipeline ran thus. The number of nucleated cells in each sample was estimated by amplification of reference gene primers within the assay. To quantify the absolute abundance of each unique TCRbeta CDR3 rearrangement, sequence reads were collapsed and filtered. For each sample, productive Simpson clonality was calculated by taking the square root of Simpson's diversity index across productive rearrangements. TCRdb's version of the immuneACCESS table is confined to in-frame rearrangements and falls short of the full clone set. An unresolved V gene accounts for under half of the shortfall where checked; the remainder is of unknown origin. V and J calls and clone size are those listed in that table; D and trimming were worked out from the DNA. The sample data list about 14,000 clones, and approximately 80% of these were observed just once. The ten most abundant clones make up about a quarter of the sample.

Including the terminal cysteine and phenylalanine, the CDR3 comprises 14 residues. Only the CDR3 part of the read is kept: 42 bases, read in frame from the first base. V drops 5 bases and J drops 2 bases, leaving 13 bases in between. According to the germline V gene (reference sequence), CDR1 reads SEHNR and CDR2 reads FQNEAQ. The clonotype was recovered from a woman in her 50s with active or convalescent COVID-19. The chain is assembled from TRBV7-9 and TRBJ2-7; the D gene is possibly TRBD2, with 6 bases matching. The sequencing sample was made of peripheral blood. The DNA sequence follows: TGTGCCAGCAGCGGGCGGGACGGAGCCTACGAGCAGTACTTC. Its product reads: CASSGRDGAYEQYF.